This T cell receptor beta chain was found in a study of blood T cell repertoires in COVID-19. Study-wide background: Researchers got acute and convalescent COVID-19 samples from the United States, Italy and Spain. Sample material is recorded as cDNA or gDNA derived from T cells, B-cell-depleted T cells, or PBMCs.

Per the original data handling: Amplifying reference gene primers gave estimates of nucleated cell counts. The protocol was immunoSEQ multiplex PCR, while the TCRdb copy is restricted to in-frame clones and leaves out a portion. Clone size and V and J calls were adopted from that table, with D and trimming inferred from the DNA. The sample has about 97,000 clones, 85% to 95% seen once. The CDR3 sequence is 16 residues long. V shed 4 bases and J 0 bases; nucleotides not matched to a gene: 6. Germline V gene data show CDR1 as MNHNY and CDR2 as SVGAGI (reference sequence). The receptor comes from a man aged 45-65 years with active COVID-19. This chain links TRBV6-6 with TRBJ1-5; 7 nucleotides match TRBD1. Sequenced sample: peripheral blood. The CDR3 DNA reads TGTGCCAGCAGTTCCCGACAGGGCTATAGCAATCAGCCCCAGCATTTT. Translation gives CASSSRQGYSNQPQHF.